The next 3 T cell receptor beta chains were all read from a single sample in a study of graft-versus-host responses after intestinal transplantation. TCRdb keeps only in-frame clones here, not all; method: immunoSEQ multiplex PCR. This sample carries 85,000 to 100,000 clones, 85% to 95% of them seen once, and the ten largest clones take 0.069%. No antigen has been assigned to these receptors. The sample in question was unstimulated CD8+ T cells sorted from spleen or lymph node cells, obtained before transplant. These receptors all stem from a human donor who was the organ donor for an intestinal transplant.

This CDR3 is CASRLTGTGGSGNTIYF. The CDR3 DNA reads TGCGCCAGCAGACTAACCGGGACAGGTGGCTCTGGAAACACCATATATTTT. The chain joins TRBV5-1 to TRBJ1-3; TRBD1 aligns across 8 bases. Germline V gene lookup returns CDR1 SGHRS and CDR2 YFSETQ. V gave up 5 bases and J gave up 0 bases; unmatched junction bases: 10. The CDR3 covers 17 residues.

V gene TRBV28 combines with J gene TRBJ2-1, with TRBD1 matching 7 bases. The trim removed 5 bases at V and 2 bases at J, leaving 9 bases unmatched. The CDR3 spans 16 residues. From germline, CDR1 is MDHEN and CDR2 SYDVKM. CDR3 sequence (DNA): TGTGCCAGCAGTCTAGAGACAGGGACACCCTACAATGAGCAGTTCTTC. It codes for CASSLETGTPYNEQFF. Full variable domain (rest looked up from reference TRBV28 and TRBJ2-1): DVKVTQSSRYLVKRTGEKVFLECVQDMDHENMFWYRQDPGLGLRLIYFSYDVKMKEKGDIPEGYSVSREKKERFSLILESASTNQTSMYLCASSLETGTPYNEQFFGPGTRLTVL.

This rearrangement joins TRBV19 to TRBJ1-1; D uncertain. Trimming removed 4 bases at V and 5 bases at J, with 8 bases between. Germline V gene data show CDR1 as LNHDA and CDR2 as SQIVND (reference sequence). The CDR3 is made up of 12 amino acids. The CDR3 DNA reads as TGTGCCAGTAGTACAGGTCTGACTGAAGCTTTCTTT. Translating it yields CASSTGLTEAFF.